This T cell receptor beta chain was observed in a study of Ad26.COV2.S vaccination and SARS-CoV-2 variants. Study-level findings and limits: Vaccine recipients had higher spike-specific TCR breadth than placebo recipients.

This sample's treatment: over 15 received Ad26.COV2.S at low or high dose, single or two shots; several received placebo; per-sample allocation not given. Collection of samples fell on day 63 after the first vaccine or placebo injection. TCRdb's copy holds only in-frame clones and misses some; the assay was immunoSEQ multiplex PCR. The sample includes almost 400,000 clones, 75% to 90% of them seen just once. Details on this clone: Its antigen is unidentified.

The clonotype was recovered from a person between 18 and 65 years old who received the Ad26.COV2.S COVID-19 vaccine or a placebo. Specimen: peripheral blood, collected in a trial of Ad26.COV2.S vaccine versus placebo.

The CDR3 loop reads CASRPRTGSPLHF. DNA for the CDR3: TGTGCCAGCAGACCTAGGACAGGCTCACCCCTCCACTTT. This chain links TRBV27 with TRBJ1-6, with 7 nucleotides matching TRBD1. Losses at the gene ends were 6 bases for V and 10 bases for J; bases not matched to a gene: 6. CDR1 is MNHEY and CDR2 is SMNVEV in the germline V gene (reference sequence). The CDR3 consists of 13 residues.